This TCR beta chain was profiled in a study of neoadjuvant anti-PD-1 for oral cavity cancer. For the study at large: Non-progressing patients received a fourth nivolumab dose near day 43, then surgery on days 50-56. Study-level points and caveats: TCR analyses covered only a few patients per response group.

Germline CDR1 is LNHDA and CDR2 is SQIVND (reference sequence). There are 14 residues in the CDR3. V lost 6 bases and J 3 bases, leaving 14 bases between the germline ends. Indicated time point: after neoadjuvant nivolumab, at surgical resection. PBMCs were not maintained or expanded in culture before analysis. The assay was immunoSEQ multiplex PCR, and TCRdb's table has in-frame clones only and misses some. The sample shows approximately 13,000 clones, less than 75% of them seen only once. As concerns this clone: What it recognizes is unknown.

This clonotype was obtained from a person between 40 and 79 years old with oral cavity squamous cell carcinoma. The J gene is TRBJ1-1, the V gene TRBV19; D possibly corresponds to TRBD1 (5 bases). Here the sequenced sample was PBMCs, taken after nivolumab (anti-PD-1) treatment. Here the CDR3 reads CASRWGGRDTEAFF. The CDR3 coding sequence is TGTGCCAGTAGATGGGGGGGAAGGGACACTGAAGCTTTCTTT. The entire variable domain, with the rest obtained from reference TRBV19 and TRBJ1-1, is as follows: DGGITQSPKYLFRKEGQNVTLSCEQNLNHDAMYWYRQDPGQGLRLIYYSQIVNDFQKGDIAEGYSVSREKKESFPLTVTSAQKNPTAFYLCASRWGGRDTEAFFGQGTRLTVV.